These 10 T cell receptor beta chains were all obtained from the same sample, sequenced in a study of T-cell memory formation after mild COVID-19. TCRdb re-called the 5' RACE reads with MiXCR, one entry per CDR3 protein. The sample shows some 190,000 distinct CDR3 sequences, about a sixth of them seen only once. Sequencing used PBMCs or a T cell subset sorted from them (not recorded which). These receptors were taken from an adult woman who had mild COVID-19 (a few samples of this study predate the infection). Cell type and time point are not known.

The chain couples TRBV24-1 to TRBJ1-2; TRBD1 might be the D (5 bases). With 4 bases removed from V and 3 bases from J, the gap between germline ends came to 11 bases. Germline values: CDR1 KGHDR, CDR2 SFDVKD. This CDR3 is 14 amino acids long. As DNA, the CDR3 is TGTGCCACCAGTGAAACCGGGACGTACTATGGCTACACCTTC. It codes for CATSETGTYYGYTF.

The rearrangement links TRBV9 to TRBJ2-2; D may correspond to TRBD1 or TRBD2 (6 bases each). The V end lost 4 bases, the J end lost 0 bases, and 13 bases lay between the germline ends. CDR1 is SGDLS and CDR2 is YYNGEE in the germline V gene. This CDR3 spans 16 amino acids. The CDR3 here is CASSLGGLSNTGELFF. CDR3 DNA: TGTGCCAGCAGCCTAGGGGGACTTTCGAACACCGGGGAGCTGTTTTTT.

This clonotype was seen many times. The chain links TRBV3-1 to TRBJ1-5; D gene uncertain. The CDR3 is 14 amino acids. Per the germline V gene, CDR1 is LGHDT and CDR2 is YNNKEL (reference sequence). The V and J ends lost 0 bases and 6 bases respectively, with 9 bases between them. Here the CDR3 DNA reads TGTGCCAGCAGCCAAGATCCCGGAACTCAGCCCCAGCATTTT. This translates into CASSQDPGTQPQHF.

This clonotype was detected once. The CDR3 sequence: CAISGGSGKSSYNEQFF. The CDR3 DNA follows: TGTGCCATCAGTGGGGGTAGCGGGAAATCCTCCTACAATGAGCAGTTCTTC. This chain links TRBV10-3 with TRBJ2-1; 8 bases map to TRBD2. With 4 bases clipped from V and 0 bases from J, the junction kept 8 bases outside the gene matches. Looked up from germline, CDR1 is ENHRY and CDR2 is SYGVKD. This CDR3 has 17 residues.

This chain links TRBV29-1 with TRBJ1-2; TRBD1 agrees at 8 bases. Germline loops: CDR1 SQVTM, CDR2 ANQGSEA. CDR3 length: 12 amino acids. The trim removed 4 bases at V and 8 bases at J, leaving 6 bases unmatched. The CDR3 region is CSVGDRGEGYTF. CDR3 DNA sequence: TGCAGCGTTGGCGACAGGGGAGAAGGCTACACCTTC.

The V and J genes are TRBV19 and TRBJ2-4; tentatively, D is TRBD2 (6 bases). The CDR3 has 15 amino acids. Germline values: CDR1 LNHDA, CDR2 SQIVND (reference sequence). V dropped 3 bases and J dropped 1 base, with 10 bases sitting between them. CDR3 DNA: TGTGCCAGTAGTATGGGGGGAATGGCCAAAAACATTCAGTACTTC. This translates into CASSMGGMAKNIQYF.

The chain carries TRBV5-1 and TRBJ1-1; perhaps TRBD1 as D (5 bases). The germline CDR1 and CDR2 sequences are SGHRS and YFSETQ. This CDR3 is built from 14 residues. V was trimmed by 0 bases and J by 11 bases, leaving 17 bases between them. The CDR3 sequence is CASSLAGTENRAFF. The CDR3, as DNA: TGCGCCAGCAGCTTGGCTGGGACCGAAAACAGGGCTTTCTTT.

The genes are TRBV4-3 and TRBJ2-1; TRBD2 aligns across 14 bases. The ends lost 1 base at V and 8 bases at J; junction bases unmatched: 10. Germline CDR1 is LGHNA and CDR2 is YSLEER. The CDR3 runs to 18 residues. The CDR3 sequence is CASSQGPGTSGSTDEQFF. The CDR3 region has the DNA TGCGCCAGCAGCCAAGGACCCGGGACTAGCGGGAGTACGGATGAGCAGTTCTTC.

In its sample, this clonotype was seen a few times. This rearrangement joins TRBV20-1 to TRBJ2-3; 9 bases are a match to TRBD2. This CDR3 contains 16 residues. CDR1 DFQATT and CDR2 SNEGSKA come from the germline V gene (reference sequence). The V segment lost 0 bases and the J segment 6 bases; nucleotides outside the gene matches: 10. The CDR3 loop is CSARDRWLAGTDTQYF. The CDR3, as DNA: TGCAGTGCTAGAGATCGATGGCTAGCGGGAACGGATACGCAGTATTTT.

This clonotype was counted only a few times. The chain is built from TRBV3-1 and TRBJ1-2, with D possibly TRBD1 on 5 matching bases. The CDR3 loop spans 13 amino acids. CDR1 LGHDT and CDR2 YNNKEL come from the germline V gene (reference sequence). The V and J ends lost 2 bases and 4 bases respectively, with 8 bases between them. The CDR3 here is CASSQRGGYGYTF. Here the CDR3 DNA reads TGTGCCAGCAGCCAACGGGGCGGCTATGGCTACACCTTC.